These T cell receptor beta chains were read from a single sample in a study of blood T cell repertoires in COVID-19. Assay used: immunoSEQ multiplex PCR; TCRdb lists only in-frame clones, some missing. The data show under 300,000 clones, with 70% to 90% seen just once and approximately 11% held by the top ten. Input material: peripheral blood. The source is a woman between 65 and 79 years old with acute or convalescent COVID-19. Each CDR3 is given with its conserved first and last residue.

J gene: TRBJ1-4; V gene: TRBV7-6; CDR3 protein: CASSSGARGINEKLFF
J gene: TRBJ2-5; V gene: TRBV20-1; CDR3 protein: CSASRSGEKETQYF
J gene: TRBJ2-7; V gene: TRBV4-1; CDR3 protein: CASSQEPGLAAYEQYF
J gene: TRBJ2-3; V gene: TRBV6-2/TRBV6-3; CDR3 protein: CASSQRDTQYF
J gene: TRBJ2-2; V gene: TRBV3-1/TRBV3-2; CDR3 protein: CASSQRTITAGELFF
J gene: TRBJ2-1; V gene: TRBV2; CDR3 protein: CASSQTQGQGANEQFF
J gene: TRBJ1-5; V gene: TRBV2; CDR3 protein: CASTSGTGGNQPQHF
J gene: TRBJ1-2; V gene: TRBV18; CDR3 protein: CASSPGLDRGLKGYTF
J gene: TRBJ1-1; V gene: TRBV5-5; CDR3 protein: CASSLENLGVPEAFF
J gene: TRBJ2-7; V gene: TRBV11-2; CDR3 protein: CASSPRRGAGGLSYEQYF
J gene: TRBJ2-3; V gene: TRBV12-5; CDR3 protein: CASGFGGTTDTQYF
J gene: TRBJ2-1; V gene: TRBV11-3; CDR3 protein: CASSLERVNEQFF
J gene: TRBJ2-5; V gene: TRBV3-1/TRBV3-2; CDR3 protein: CASSWRTGQETQYF
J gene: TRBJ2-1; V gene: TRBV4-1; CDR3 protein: CASSQDAASGGKNEQFF
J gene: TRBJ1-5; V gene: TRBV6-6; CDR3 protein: CASSSGSRQPQHF
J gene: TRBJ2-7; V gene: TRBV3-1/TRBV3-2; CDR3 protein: CASSQGTSGVYEQYF
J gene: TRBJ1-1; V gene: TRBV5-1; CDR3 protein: CASRQGYTEAFF
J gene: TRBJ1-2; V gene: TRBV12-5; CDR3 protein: CASGWDMRWYDGYTF
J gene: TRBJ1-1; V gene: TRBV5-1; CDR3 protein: CASSGGSNLATEAFF
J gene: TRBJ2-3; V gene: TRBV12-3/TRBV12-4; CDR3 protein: CASNGLSDTQYF
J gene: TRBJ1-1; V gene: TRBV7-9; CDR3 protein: CASSLINTEAFF
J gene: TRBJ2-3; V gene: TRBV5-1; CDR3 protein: CASSLGSGPTDTQYF
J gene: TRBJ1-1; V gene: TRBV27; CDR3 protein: CASRGTANEAFF
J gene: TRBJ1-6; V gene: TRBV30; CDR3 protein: CAWNQKSPLHF
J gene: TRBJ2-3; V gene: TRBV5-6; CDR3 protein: CASSTLGWGRGSTDTQYF
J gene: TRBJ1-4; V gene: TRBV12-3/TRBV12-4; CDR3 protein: CASTRGMELFF
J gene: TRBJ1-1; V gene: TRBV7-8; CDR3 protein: CASSPELGAEAFF
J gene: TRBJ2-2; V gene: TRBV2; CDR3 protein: CASSHRHNTGELFF
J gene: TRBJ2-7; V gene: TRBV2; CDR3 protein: CASMGGSSYEQYF
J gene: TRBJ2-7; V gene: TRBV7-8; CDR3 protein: CASSFWTGLLPYEQYF
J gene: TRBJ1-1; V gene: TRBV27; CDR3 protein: CASSLTGNTEAFF
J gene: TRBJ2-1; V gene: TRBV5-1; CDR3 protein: CASSVTTSGSYNEQFF
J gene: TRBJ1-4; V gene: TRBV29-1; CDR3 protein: CSAGPGGGNEKLFF
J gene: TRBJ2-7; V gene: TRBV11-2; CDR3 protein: CASSLSGFDYEQYF
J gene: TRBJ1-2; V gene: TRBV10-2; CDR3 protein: CASSVFGTGGAGYGYTF
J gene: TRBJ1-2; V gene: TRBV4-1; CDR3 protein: CASSLIQGQGLGGGYTF
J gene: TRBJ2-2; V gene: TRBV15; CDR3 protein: CATSRVERTGELFF
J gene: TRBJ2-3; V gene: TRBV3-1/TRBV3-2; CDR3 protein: CASSQDHRGRADTQYF
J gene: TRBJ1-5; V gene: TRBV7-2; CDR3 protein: CASSITGSSNQPQHF
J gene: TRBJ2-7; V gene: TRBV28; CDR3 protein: CASTGDFTEQYF
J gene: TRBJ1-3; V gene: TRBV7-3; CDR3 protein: CASSLMGGSGNTIYF
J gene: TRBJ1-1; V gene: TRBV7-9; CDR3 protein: CASSHSTGIGTEAFF
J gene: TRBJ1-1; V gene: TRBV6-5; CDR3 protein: CASSKGRADTEAFF
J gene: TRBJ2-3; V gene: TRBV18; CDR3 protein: CASSRGTAGGADTQYF
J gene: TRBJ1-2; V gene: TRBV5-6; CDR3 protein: CASSPSGQPGTF
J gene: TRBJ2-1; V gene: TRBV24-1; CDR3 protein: CATSLGGSYNEQFF
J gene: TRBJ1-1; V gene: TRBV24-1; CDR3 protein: CATSETGGEDTEAFF
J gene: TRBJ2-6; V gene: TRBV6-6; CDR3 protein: CASSLDYSSSGANVLTF
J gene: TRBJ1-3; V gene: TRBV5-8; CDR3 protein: CASSVDRRRGTIYF
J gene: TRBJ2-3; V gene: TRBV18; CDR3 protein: CASSPLPGTGGTDTQYF
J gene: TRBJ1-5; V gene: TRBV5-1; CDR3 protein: CASSVEGASNQPQHF
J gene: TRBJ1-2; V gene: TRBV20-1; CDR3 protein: CSASKGREVSYGYTF
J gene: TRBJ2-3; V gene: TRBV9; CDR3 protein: CASSLTASGGSDTQYF